The 21 T cell receptor beta chains below all came from one sample that was sequenced in a study of shared clonotypes between healthy human individuals. Generated by immunoSEQ multiplex PCR, the TCRdb table keeps only in-frame clones and is missing some. Of fewer than 600,000 clones in the sample, around 78% were seen once. Sequencing was performed on PBMCs. The receptor source for this set is a woman aged 40-49 years in good health. Some clones in this sample may be carry-over from other donors' samples.

CDR3 in DNA: TGTGCCAGCAGTGAAGCTGGATTTACTGAGGGGTTGAAGACCCAGTACTTC. Amino acids: CASSEAGFTEGLKTQYF. The chain uses TRBV6-1 and TRBJ2-5; D assignment may be TRBD1 or TRBD2 (5 bases each). This CDR3 region has 17 residues. From germline, CDR1 is MNHNS and CDR2 SASEGT. With 0 bases removed from V and 6 bases from J, the gap between germline ends came to 20 bases.

This clone came up once. The chain links TRBV5-6 to TRBJ1-4, with D uncertain. Deletions cut 2 bases from V and 8 bases from J, with 7 bases between. The CDR3 consists of 12 residues. Germline values: CDR1 SGHDT, CDR2 YYEEEE. The CDR3 is CASSLRGEKLFF. The CDR3, as DNA: TGTGCCAGCAGCTTACGAGGGGAAAAACTGTTTTTT.

This clone turned up a few times. The chain uses TRBV15 and TRBJ2-7; either TRBD1 or TRBD2 may supply D (5 bases each). The V end lost 1 base, the J end lost 3 bases, and 16 bases lay between the germline ends. CDR3 length equals 16 residues. CDR1 LNHNV and CDR2 YYDKDF come from the germline V gene (reference sequence). As DNA, the CDR3 is TGTGCCACCAGCAGAGGAGGGGATATCAGGATCTACGAGCAGTACTTC. This translates into CATSRGGDIRIYEQYF. The full variable domain, rest sourced from reference TRBV15 and TRBJ2-7, is DAMVIQNPRYQVTQFGKPVTLSCSQTLNHNVMYWYQQKSSQAPKLLFHYYDKDFNNEADTPDNFQSRRPNTSFCFLDIRSPGLGDTAMYLCATSRGGDIRIYEQYFGPGTRLTVT.

Worth noting for this clone: The germline gene is not matched at one end of the junction; a read error may be the cause. The chain recombines TRBV10-2 with TRBJ1-2, with 9 bases identical to TRBD1. Germline loops: CDR1 WSHSY, CDR2 SAAADI. The CDR3 has 16 amino acids. The DNA of the CDR3 is TGCGCCAGCAGAGAGTCCCCCCCGGGACAGGGTGCGAGCTACACCTTC. It translates to CASRESPPGQGASYTF.

This sequence joins TRBV18 and TRBJ1-2; D is unresolved. From germline, CDR1 is KGHSH and CDR2 LQKENI. The length of the CDR3 is 13 residues. V lost 6 bases to trimming and J lost 2 bases, with 10 bases between them. The CDR3 DNA sequence: TGTGCCAGCTCCGGTGGGCAAAACTATGGCTACACCTTC. It specifies CASSGGQNYGYTF.

The chain uses TRBV15 and TRBJ2-7; D not certain. Deletions cut 4 bases from V and 0 bases from J, with 13 bases between. Per germline, CDR1 LNHNV and CDR2 YYDKDF (reference sequence). This CDR3 spans 15 amino acids. The CDR3 bases are TGTGCCACCAGCATTGAGGTATCGAGCTCCTACGAGCAGTACTTC. Its protein is CATSIEVSSSYEQYF.

This chain connects TRBV20-1 to TRBJ2-7; D is undetermined. The CDR3 contains 11 residues. Germline CDR1 and CDR2: DFQATT and SNEGSKA (reference sequence). V gave up 6 bases and J gave up 9 bases, with 15 bases separating them. The DNA for the CDR3 is TGCAGTGCGCCGATTCGGACGGTGCAGTACTTC. Protein: CSAPIRTVQYF.

The chain has TRBV10-2 and TRBJ2-1; D is ambiguous. The CDR3 totals 11 residues. Trimming removed 8 bases at V and 8 bases at J, with 10 bases between. In germline, CDR1 is WSHSY, CDR2 SAAADI. Written as DNA, the CDR3 is TGCGCCAGCCTCCTTAGTTATGAGCAGTTCTTC. As protein: CASLLSYEQFF.

A remark on this clone: This sample also contains other DNA sequences that code for the same CDR3. V gene TRBV7-6 combines with J gene TRBJ2-7, with TRBD2 matching 7 bases. This CDR3 has 15 residues. The germline V gene has CDR1 SGHVS and CDR2 FNYEAQ. With V trimmed by 0 bases and J by 2 bases, 4 bases remained unmatched. The CDR3 DNA reads as TGTGCCAGCAGCTTAGCGCTGGGGGGGACCTACGAGCAGTACTTC. Protein product: CASSLALGGTYEQYF.

The chain carries TRBV11-1 and TRBJ2-7; 11 bases match TRBD2. Germline-derived CDR1 and CDR2 are SGHAT and FQDESV (reference sequence). The CDR3 has 16 residues. The junction had 8 bases not matched to a gene; V was cut back by 5 bases and J by 2 bases. The DNA of the CDR3 is TGTGCCAGCAGCAAAAGACTAGCGGGAACTACCTACGAGCAGTACTTC. It is translated as CASSKRLAGTTYEQYF. The full variable domain, rest sourced from reference TRBV11-1 and TRBJ2-7, is EAEVAQSPRYKITEKSQAVAFWCDPISGHATLYWYRQILGQGPELLVQFQDESVVDDSQLPKDRFSAERLKGVDSTLKIQPAELGDSAMYLCASSKRLAGTTYEQYFGPGTRLTVT.

The V and J genes are TRBV28 and TRBJ2-1; D might be TRBD2 (6 bases). The CDR3 contains 15 residues. V dropped 3 bases and J dropped 7 bases, with 16 bases sitting between them. The germline V gene encodes CDR1 MDHEN and CDR2 SYDVKM. Here the CDR3 DNA reads TGTGCCAGCAGTTTGAGTTGGGGGGTACGGAATGAGCAGTTCTTC. This encodes CASSLSWGVRNEQFF. Drawing the rest from reference TRBV28 and TRBJ2-1, the complete variable domain is DVKVTQSSRYLVKRTGEKVFLECVQDMDHENMFWYRQDPGLGLRLIYFSYDVKMKEKGDIPEGYSVSREKKERFSLILESASTNQTSMYLCASSLSWGVRNEQFFGPGTRLTVL.

As regards this clone: At one of its ends the junction is not consistent with the germline gene, which may arise from a read error. The genes are TRBV7-7 and TRBJ2-7, with TRBD2 matching over 7 bases. Germline CDR1 SSHAT, CDR2 FNYEAQ (reference sequence). This CDR3 region has 14 residues. In DNA, the CDR3 is TGTGCTAGCAGCTTACCTAGCGGTGCCTACGAGCAGTACTTC. Translation gives CASSLPSGAYEQYF.

The chain combines TRBV25-1 with TRBJ2-5, with D tentatively TRBD1 or TRBD2 (6 bases each). The V end was cut by 4 bases, the J end by 5 bases, with 17 bases between. The V gene's germline CDR1 is MGHDK and CDR2 SYGVNS. This CDR3 contains 15 residues. In nucleotides, the CDR3 is TGTGCCAGCAGTGGTTGGGGGGCCGGTGGGGAGACCCAGTACTTC. Its protein product is CASSGWGAGGETQYF.

This chain joins TRBV28 and TRBJ1-2, with D unclear. Trimming removed 4 bases at V and 4 bases at J, with 10 bases between. Germline V gene lookup returns CDR1 MDHEN and CDR2 SYDVKM. The CDR3 is made up of 13 amino acids. The CDR3: CASSSQQSYGYTF. Here the CDR3 DNA reads TGTGCCAGCAGTTCGCAGCAGAGCTATGGCTACACCTTC.

On this clone: The same CDR3 is also encoded by other DNA sequences in this sample. V and J are TRBV18 and TRBJ2-5; D is uncertain. This CDR3 is built from 11 residues. The V gene lost 5 bases and the J gene lost 2 bases, with 3 bases spanning the gap. Per germline, CDR1 KGHSH and CDR2 LQKENI. Written as DNA, the CDR3 is TGTGCCAGCTCAGGGCAAGAGACCCAGTACTTC. It specifies CASSGQETQYF.

This clone was found once. This may arise from a read error, as a much more abundant clone is one base away. Other DNA sequences in this specimen translate into the identical CDR3. V and J are TRBV30 and TRBJ2-7; no reliable D call. Germline V lookup: CDR1 GTSNPN, CDR2 SVGIG (reference sequence). The CDR3 totals 13 residues. Between the trimmed V and J ends, which lost 1 base and 6 bases, there was a span of 13 bases. The CDR3 loop is CAWSGSFESEQYF. The CDR3 nucleotides are TGTGCCTGGAGTGGGTCCTTCGAGAGCGAGCAGTACTTC.

V usage is TRBV5-1 and J usage is TRBJ2-7; unclear D gene. Trimming took off 0 bases at V and 4 bases at J, with 14 bases between the two ends. The CDR3 covers 15 residues. Germline CDR1 reads SGHRS; CDR2 reads YFSETQ. In nucleotides, the CDR3 is TGCGCCAGCAGCTTGGACGGGCGTAGGATGTACGAGCAGTACTTC. Its protein product is CASSLDGRRMYEQYF.

The V call is TRBV4-2, the J call TRBJ1-1; D gene unclear. Germline assignment: CDR1 LGHNA and CDR2 YNFKEQ. The length of the CDR3 is 16 residues. V lost 2 bases, J lost 1 base, and 14 bases lay in between. CDR3 sequence: CASSQLTNNRNTEAFF. CDR3 bases: TGTGCCAGCAGCCAACTAACCAATAACCGGAACACTGAAGCTTTCTTT.

The rearrangement uses TRBV5-1 and TRBJ2-5; 9 bases are a match to TRBD2. This CDR3 is built from 16 residues. V trimming: 3 bases; J trimming: 0 bases; junction bases outside the gene matches: 6. CDR1 is SGHRS, CDR2 YFSETQ, per germline. The CDR3 protein is CASSSGLASYQETQYF. The DNA of the CDR3 is TGCGCCAGCAGCTCGGGACTAGCATCGTACCAAGAGACCCAGTACTTC.

This clone was observed a handful of times. The chain links TRBV4-3 to TRBJ1-2, with D tentatively TRBD1 (5 bases). Trimming removed 2 bases from V and 7 bases from J, with 23 bases in between. CDR1 LGHNA and CDR2 YSLEER come from the germline V gene. The length of the CDR3 is 17 residues. CDR3 protein: CASSQHGTHGLSGGYTF. In nucleotides, the CDR3 is TGCGCCAGCAGCCAACACGGGACCCACGGGCTCTCGGGTGGCTACACCTTC.

This clone was counted a few times. J is TRBJ1-2 and V is TRBV6-5; 7 bases line up with TRBD1. Looked up from germline, CDR1 is MNHEY and CDR2 is SVGAGI. This CDR3 is built from 14 residues. With 4 bases clipped from V and 0 bases from J, the junction kept 2 bases outside the gene matches. The CDR3 bases are TGTGCCAGCAGTTGGACAGGCGCTAACTATGGCTACACCTTC. Protein product: CASSWTGANYGYTF.